This TCR beta chain was found in a study of blood T cell repertoires in COVID-19. Study information: Collection of acute and convalescent COVID-19 samples took place in the United States, Italy and Spain.

Original methodology: Amplified reference gene primers provided the basis for estimating nucleated cell counts. Profiled with immunoSEQ multiplex PCR; TCRdb holds only in-frame clones, not every one. That table is the source of V, J and clone size, and D and trimming were worked out from the DNA. This repertoire shows 140,000 or so clones, 80% to 90% found once; its top ten account for approximately 40%. Trimming removed 5 bases at V and 2 bases at J, with 13 bases between. CDR3 length: 15 amino acids. Germline-derived CDR1 and CDR2 are LNHDA and SQIVND (reference sequence). What was sequenced was peripheral blood. The chain links TRBV19 to TRBJ1-3; D perhaps matches TRBD1 (5 bases). The sequence was obtained from a man between 45 and 60 years old who had recovered from COVID-19. This CDR3 reads CASSLNPTAGNTIYF. The CDR3, as DNA: TGTGCCAGTAGTCTCAACCCGACAGCTGGAAACACCATATATTTT.